This T cell receptor (beta chain) comes out of a study of blood T cell repertoires in COVID-19. The germline gives CDR1 GTSNPN, CDR2 SVGIG (reference sequence). V gave up 7 bases and J gave up 3 bases, with 19 bases separating them. The CDR3 covers 14 residues. The protocol was immunoSEQ multiplex PCR, while the TCRdb copy is restricted to in-frame clones and leaves out a portion. Altogether fewer than 200,000 clones are present, about 74% being singletons, with the ten largest covering about 3%. This chain uses TRBV30 with TRBJ2-7; D is possibly TRBD2 (6 bases). Sequencing input: peripheral blood. The clonotype comes from a woman aged 80 or older with acute or convalescent COVID-19. CDR3 residues: CASTGGSGLYEQYF. Written as DNA, the CDR3 is TGTGCCTCCACAGGAGGGTCGGGGCTCTACGAGCAGTACTTC.